This entry describes one T cell receptor beta chain. What antigen it recognizes has not been identified. Nothing much larger sits one base from this clone, and base qualities are not available. Trimming leaves V shorter by 5 bases and J shorter by 0 bases, with the junction holding 1 base beyond the gene matches. The CDR3 spans 15 residues, from the cysteine through the phenylalanine. The CDR3 DNA has 45 bases and is translated from base 1. CDR1 and CDR2 are read off the germline V gene as MNHNS and SASEGT. This sample stems from a study of shared clonotypes between healthy human individuals (TCRdb year 2020). In the study overall: The cohort comprised a couple of women and a few men aged 18 to 49 years. Different laboratories and diverse techniques were used to prepare libraries and sequence TCR repertoires, to increase sequencing depth and limit assay-specific biases. Leukapheresis yielded between about 0.9 and 9 billion PBMCs per donor. For each donor, CD4 naive and CD4 memory were each given three plates, CD8 naive was given two plates, and CD8 memory was given one plate. The study deeply sequenced blood TCR repertoires of 5 or 6 healthy adults to estimate repertoire size and the extent of clonotype sharing between individuals.

The donors were healthy, HIV-negative adults with no recently reported acute infections or vaccinations. Only Caucasian adults living in Nashville, Tennessee, USA were represented among the donors. Magnetic negative selection was used to enrich CD4+ T cells, after which naive cells were positively selected on CD45RA and the negative fraction became the memory subset. Blood was obtained by leukapheresis, after which PBMCs were separated by Ficoll-Histopaque density gradient centrifugation and cryopreserved in liquid nitrogen vapor phase. Purity and quantity of every magnetically sorted T cell population were checked by analytical flow cytometry. Each sorted fraction had its genomic DNA isolated and then quantified by UV absorbance on a Nanodrop 2000c. Using the deep immunoSEQ assay, multiplex PCR amplified TCR CDR3 regions from genomic DNA. Extracted genomic DNA from each cell subset was spread evenly across all wells of several immunoSEQ 96-well plates, with each plate serving as a replicate. Each replicate PCR for sorted subsets received about 220 ng genomic DNA, equal to about 29,000 T cell genomes. The purified libraries were quantified using a Qubit 3.0 fluorometer, sized with a Bioanalyzer 2100, and then quantified again using the KAPA Library Quantification kit. Each immunoSEQ 96-well plate was sequenced on its own single-read 150-cycle Illumina NextSeq 550 flow cell. The authors' analysis ran thus. Because only junctional sequences without quality scores were contained in the immunoSEQ output, filtering matching that applied to full-length reads could not be performed. To assign V/J genes and CDR3, sequences were annotated against IMGT germline references using PyIR, a Python wrapper for IgBLAST v1.9. Any read was removed if the V/J assignment was weak (E-value above 1e-6), the CDR3 was missing, or the read contained stop codons, out-of-frame junctions, or ambiguous translated residues. A V3J clonotype was defined by an identical inferred V gene, J gene, and CDR3 amino acid sequence. Percentage overlap between repertoires was calculated by dividing the number of shared unique clonotypes by the size of the smaller repertoire. Three approaches were used to assess repertoire richness: RTK rarefaction, the Chao1 estimator, and Recon v2.1 estimates of unobserved clonotypes. Generation probabilities were computed with OLGA for all TCRbeta clonotypes obtained by the gDNA method from a few donors. TCRdb re-hosts the immuneACCESS table, in-frame sequences only. Its copies lack some clones; in the studies checked, an unresolved V gene accounts for under half of them, and the cause for the rest is not known. That table gives V, J and clone size, and the DNA gave D and trimming. Here the sample has some 2.1 million clones; 85% to 95% occur a single time. 0.13% of the sample rests with the top ten.

The investigation overall reported the following: Because the study included a small number of donors, the genetic and exposure-history diversity represented was limited. Larger estimated clonotype richness was generally found for naive subsets than for memory subsets. Sharing across four donors was observed for around 4.8% of naive CD4, 3.5% of naive CD8, 2% to 2.5% of memory CD4, and roughly 0.4% of memory CD8 clonotypes. Based on pairwise subsampling, the degree of clonotype sharing among donors was expected to be affected by sequencing depth. Sampling was restricted to blood, and TCR repertoires in tissues likely differ from the TCR repertoires found in blood. Compared with non-shared clonotypes, the clonotypes found in all four sorted-subset donors had higher generation probabilities. Even with the large sequencing depth, rarefaction of the sorted-subset datasets indicated that sequencing was incomplete.

This TCR was recovered from a man aged 18 to 30 in good health. The sample comprised naive CD4+ T cells sorted from blood. The cell subset or site tag for this specimen amounts to: CD45RA+ positively selected. Rearrangement joined TRBV6-1 to TRBJ1-3, with 10 middle bases fitting TRBD1. The CDR3 here reads CASSWDRGSGNTIYF. Here is the DNA: TGTGCCAGCAGTTGGGACAGGGGCTCTGGAAACACCATATATTTT.